One sample yielded the 30 T cell receptor beta chains listed below, sequenced in a study of neurological immune-mediated disorders (dated by TCRdb to between 2018 and 2020). Library generation was performed with 5' RACE. The run used an Illumina HiSeq 2500. TCRdb handled the public reads itself, with Q25 trimming in fastp and clone calling in MiXCR, and kept productive beta chains. Under each unique CDR3 protein, matching rows form one entry showing the most common genes and DNA. This sample is represented by 53,000 or so distinct CDR3 sequences; roughly 13% of them were singletons. The ten largest clones represent roughly 10% of the sample. The sequencing sample was made of PBMCs. These receptors all stem from a woman aged 55-70 years with HTLV-1-associated myelopathy (HAM/TSP).

This clonotype was seen repeatedly, ten times or more. The V and J genes are TRBV5-1 and TRBJ2-1, with D maybe TRBD1 (5 bases). The V gene lost 4 bases and the J gene lost 4 bases, with 15 bases spanning the gap. Germline V CDR1 and CDR2: SGHRS, YFSETQ. The CDR3 spans 15 residues. Written as DNA, the CDR3 is TGCGCCAGCAGCGAGCGACAGCCCCTATACAATGAGCAGTTCTTC. This translates into CASSERQPLYNEQFF.

This clonotype was counted ten times or more. V usage is TRBV29-1 and J usage is TRBJ2-1; D might be TRBD2 (5 bases). V lost 4 bases and J lost 2, with 15 bases in between. CDR1 is SQVTM, CDR2 ANQGSEA, per germline. This CDR3 region has 15 residues. This CDR3 reads CSVGIRTGTYNEQFF. CDR3 in DNA: TGCAGCGTTGGAATAAGGACTGGTACCTACAATGAGCAGTTCTTC.

The sample holds many counts of this clonotype. The V gene is TRBV2, the J gene TRBJ2-1, with 10 positions matching TRBD2. Trimming took 2 bases from V and 7 from J; bases not matched to a gene: 8. Germline values: CDR1 SNHLY, CDR2 FYNNEI. The CDR3 sequence is 16 residues long. The DNA of the CDR3 is TGTGCCAGCAGTGAAAGTCAAGCGGGAGGGGGGAATGAGCAGTTCTTC. This gives the protein CASSESQAGGGNEQFF.

This clonotype was counted at least ten times. The gene calls are TRBV7-9 and TRBJ2-7; no firm D call. CDR1 SEHNR and CDR2 FQNEAQ come from the germline V gene (reference sequence). V lost 2 bases and J lost 4, with 6 bases in between. CDR3 size: 12 residues. CDR3 amino acids: CASSLSSYEQYF. CDR3 nucleotides: TGTGCCAGCAGCTTATCATCATACGAGCAGTACTTC.

The table lists this clonotype with many counts. The V and J genes are TRBV20-1 and TRBJ2-1; a possible D gene is TRBD2 (5 bases). There are 14 residues in the CDR3. CDR1 is DFQATT and CDR2 is SNEGSKA in the germline V gene (reference sequence). Trimming took 3 bases from V and 0 from J, leaving 9 bases between them. The CDR3 DNA is TGCAGTGCTAGCGGGAACCTCTCCTACAATGAGCAGTTCTTC. It encodes CSASGNLSYNEQFF.

This clonotype came up many times. This chain joins TRBV24-1 and TRBJ2-3, with D unclear. Germline lookup yields CDR1 KGHDR and CDR2 SFDVKD. V was trimmed by 2 bases and J by 2 bases, leaving 7 bases between them. This CDR3 contains 14 residues. The CDR3 loop is CATSDYANTDTQYF. Here the CDR3 DNA reads TGTGCCACCAGTGATTACGCAAACACAGATACGCAGTATTTT.

This clonotype was observed many times. The chain employs TRBV14 and TRBJ1-1, with D uncertain. Germline loops: CDR1 SGHDN, CDR2 FVKESK. The CDR3 spans 15 residues. The germline V and J ends were trimmed by 0 bases and 4 bases, with 12 bases remaining between them. In nucleotides, the CDR3 is TGTGCCAGCAGCCAAGATGCGGGCTGGAGCACTGAAGCTTTCTTT. It translates to CASSQDAGWSTEAFF.

This clonotype was detected many times. V gene TRBV12-3 or TRBV12-4 combines with J gene TRBJ2-7, with 8 bases fitting TRBD1. V shed 6 bases, J shed 3 bases, and the junction held 10 bases outside the gene matches. The CDR3 extends over 15 amino acids. The CDR3 coding sequence is TGTGCCAGCAGCACGCCCGGGACAGGATACTACGAGCAGTACTTC. Translated, it gives CASSTPGTGYYEQYF.

Ten or more counts support this clonotype. The rearrangement links TRBV15 to TRBJ2-5; D gene unclear. CDR1 and CDR2 (germline): LNHNV, YYDKDF (reference sequence). This CDR3 has 10 amino acids. V lost 8 bases and J 5 bases, leaving 6 bases between the germline ends. This CDR3 is CATGVETQYF. The CDR3 nucleotides are TGTGCCACCGGCGTGGAGACCCAGTACTTC.

V and J are TRBV7-8 and TRBJ2-7; D might be TRBD1 or TRBD2, each matching 5 bases. CDR1 and CDR2 from the germline V gene are SGHVS and FQNEAQ. The CDR3 is 15 residues long. V was clipped by 1 base and J by 3 bases, with 13 bases between them. The CDR3 loop is CASSLGIGALYEQYF. The DNA for the CDR3 is TGTGCCAGCAGCTTAGGTATCGGGGCCCTCTACGAGCAGTACTTC.

This clonotype came up many times. V gene TRBV5-1 combines with J gene TRBJ1-1; 10 bases agree with TRBD1. Germline V lookup: CDR1 SGHRS, CDR2 YFSETQ. V trimming: 3 bases; J trimming: 1 base; junction bases outside the gene matches: 9. This CDR3 contains 17 residues. CDR3: CASSSVPGQGWNTEAFF. The DNA for the CDR3 is TGCGCCAGCAGCTCCGTCCCGGGACAGGGGTGGAACACTGAAGCTTTCTTT.

This clonotype appeared many times. V gene TRBV12-3 or TRBV12-4 combines with J gene TRBJ1-2; no reliable D call. This CDR3 spans 13 amino acids. The V end was cut by 4 bases, the J end by 0 bases, with 6 bases between. This CDR3 reads CASSSVPNYGYTF. The CDR3 DNA reads as TGTGCCAGCAGTTCTGTCCCTAACTATGGCTACACCTTC.

This clonotype was seen repeatedly, ten times or more. The rearrangement joins TRBV11-2 to TRBJ2-7; the match to TRBD1 covers 9 bases. This CDR3 has 15 amino acids. The V gene end was trimmed by 0 bases and the J gene end by 2 bases; junction bases not matched to a gene: 2. The germline V gene has CDR1 SGHAT and CDR2 FQNNGV. CDR3 DNA sequence: TGTGCCAGCAGCTTAGAAGGGACAGGGCCCTACGAGCAGTACTTC. It is translated as CASSLEGTGPYEQYF.

A remark on this clonotype: Because the CDR3's place on the DNA is in doubt, the DNA is left out and the CDR3 is given as listed by TCRdb. The chain is built from TRBV7-3 and TRBJ2-7; the table assigns TRBD1, which was not confirmed against the DNA. A total of 20 residues make up the CDR3, ends included. From germline, CDR1 is SGHTA and CDR2 FQGTGA. This CDR3 reads CASSFYICSARDSRTYEQYF.

This clonotype was recorded many times. The chain uses TRBV12-3 or TRBV12-4 and TRBJ2-1; D is perhaps TRBD2 (5 bases). V was cut by 6 bases and J by 8 bases, with 11 bases left in between. CDR3 length: 12 residues. The CDR3 region is CASSHGGDEQFF. The CDR3, as DNA: TGTGCCAGCAGCCATGGAGGCGATGAGCAGTTCTTC.

The chain uses TRBV27 and TRBJ2-6; 12 bases match TRBD1. Germline CDR1 MNHEY, CDR2 SMNVEV (reference sequence). The CDR3 is 19 residues long. The ends lost 5 bases at V and 4 bases at J; junction bases unmatched: 12. CDR3 region: CASSPRPGQGALGANVLTF. CDR3 DNA sequence: TGTGCCAGCAGTCCTCGACCGGGACAGGGGGCGCTGGGGGCCAACGTCCTGACTTTC.

This clonotype was seen ten or more times. The chain has TRBV11-2 and TRBJ2-3; unclear D gene. V was trimmed by 5 bases and J by 1 base, leaving 16 bases between them. CDR1 SGHAT and CDR2 FQNNGV come from the germline V gene. The length of the CDR3 is 16 residues. DNA of the CDR3: TGTGCCAGCAGCCAACAATCCGGGCATGGCACAGATACGCAGTATTTT. Encoded protein: CASSQQSGHGTDTQYF.

This clonotype was observed many times. The chain employs TRBV7-8 and TRBJ1-6, with 9 bases lining up with TRBD1. Per germline, CDR1 SGHVS and CDR2 FQNEAQ. V lost 4 bases, J lost 5 bases, and 9 bases stayed unmatched. CDR3 size: 17 residues. CDR3 sequence reads: CASSSPPGQGNNSPLHF. The CDR3 bases are TGTGCCAGCAGCTCGCCACCTGGACAGGGGAATAATTCACCCCTCCACTTT.

This clonotype was detected many times. The chain uses TRBV20-1 and TRBJ2-3, with D perhaps being TRBD1 or TRBD2 (5 bases each). The CDR3 spans 14 residues. The V and J ends lost 2 bases and 6 bases respectively, with 15 bases between them. Germline CDR1 DFQATT, CDR2 SNEGSKA (reference sequence). The CDR3 is CSARLGEGRDTQYF. As DNA, the CDR3 is TGCAGTGCTAGATTGGGAGAGGGGCGTGATACGCAGTATTTT.

This clonotype was found a few times. The V call is TRBV18, the J call TRBJ2-7; D is uncertain. V lost 4 bases and J lost 0, with 10 bases in between. This CDR3 is built from 14 residues. Germline CDR1 KGHSH, CDR2 LQKENI. Written as DNA, the CDR3 is TGTGCCAGCTCACGTGGACCCGTCTCCTACGAGCAGTACTTC. Protein: CASSRGPVSYEQYF.

This clonotype was found many times. This chain uses TRBV6-5 with TRBJ2-7; 9 bases map to TRBD2. This CDR3 contains 15 residues. The J segment lost 0 bases and the V segment lost 8 bases, leaving 8 bases of the junction unmatched. The germline CDR1 and CDR2 sequences are MNHEY and SVGAGI. CDR3 in amino acids: CASARGGGASYEQYF. CDR3 DNA: TGTGCCAGCGCCCGCGGGGGGGGGGCCTCCTACGAGCAGTACTTC.

This clonotype was observed many times. V gene TRBV2 combines with J gene TRBJ2-7; TRBD1 agrees at 7 bases. V was pared by 2 bases and J by 4 bases, with 8 bases of the junction left unmatched. The CDR3 totals 15 residues. Germline assignment: CDR1 SNHLY and CDR2 FYNNEI. CDR3 sequence reads: CASSEQSGQVYEQYF. The CDR3 DNA reads TGTGCCAGCAGTGAACAAAGCGGACAGGTGTACGAGCAGTACTTC. The full variable domain, in which reference TRBV2 and TRBJ2-7 provide the parts outside the CDR3, is EPEVTQTPSHQVTQMGQEVILRCVPISNHLYFYWYRQILGQKVEFLVSFYNNEISEKSEIFDDQFSVERPDGSNFTLKIRSTKLEDSAMYFCASSEQSGQVYEQYFGPGTRLTVT.

This clonotype was recorded many times. The chain employs TRBV20-1 and TRBJ1-4; 7 nucleotides match TRBD1. V was pared by 3 bases and J by 5 bases, with 12 bases of the junction left unmatched. The CDR3 spans 16 residues. Germline CDR1 is DFQATT and CDR2 is SNEGSKA (reference sequence). For the CDR3, the DNA is TGCAGTGCTAGTAAGGGTGGGGGACAGAAGAATGAAAAACTGTTTTTT. Translated: CSASKGGGQKNEKLFF.

At least ten counts were recorded for this clonotype. The chain recombines TRBV20-1 with TRBJ1-5; a weak D match, TRBD1 (5 bases). V lost 5 bases and J lost 7, with 15 bases in between. The V gene's germline CDR1 is DFQATT and CDR2 SNEGSKA (reference sequence). This CDR3 has 13 residues. The CDR3 protein is CSAVRQLTQPQHF. The CDR3, as DNA: TGCAGTGCTGTCAGACAGCTCACCCAGCCCCAGCATTTT.

This clonotype was detected many times. The chain employs TRBV29-1 and TRBJ1-1, with unresolved D. This CDR3 contains 14 residues. CDR1 SQVTM and CDR2 ANQGSEA come from the germline V gene. Between the trimmed V and J ends, which lost 3 bases and 2 bases, there was a span of 13 bases. CDR3: CSVEKDHGNTEAFF. CDR3 coding DNA: TGCAGCGTTGAGAAGGACCATGGTAACACTGAAGCTTTCTTT. The variable domain in full, with the rest retrieved from reference TRBV29-1 and TRBJ1-1, is SAVISQKPSRDICQRGTSLTIQCQVDSQVTMMFWYRQQPGQSLTLIATANQGSEATYESGFVIDKFPISRPNLTFSTLTVSNMSPEDSSIYLCSVEKDHGNTEAFFGQGTRLTVV.

Many counts were recorded for this clonotype. The chain has TRBV7-2 and TRBJ2-7; 8 bases map to TRBD2. Germline V gene sequence: CDR1 SGHTA, CDR2 FQGNSA. Unmatched junction bases numbered 4, after V lost 3 bases and J lost 3 bases. The CDR3 is 14 residues long. CDR3 DNA sequence: TGTGCCAGCAGCTTTTCGCTAGCGGGCTACGAGCAGTACTTC. This encodes CASSFSLAGYEQYF.

This clonotype was seen at least ten times. V and J are TRBV15 and TRBJ2-5; TRBD1 aligns across 8 bases. There are 16 residues in the CDR3. V shed 1 base and J 3 bases; nucleotides not matched to a gene: 7. From germline, CDR1 is LNHNV and CDR2 YYDKDF (reference sequence). In DNA form, the CDR3 reads TGTGCCACCAGCAGAGGCCCAGGGGGCGGAGAAGAGACCCAGTACTTC. Translation gives CATSRGPGGGEETQYF.

Many counts were recorded for this clonotype. V is TRBV27 and J is TRBJ2-7; 10 nucleotides line up with TRBD2. V was pared by 6 bases and J by 2 bases, with 4 bases of the junction left unmatched. Germline CDR1 and CDR2: MNHEY and SMNVEV (reference sequence). The CDR3 length is 14 residues. CDR3 bases: TGTGCCAGCAGAGCGGGAGGGGAGCCCTACGAGCAGTACTTC. It encodes CASRAGGEPYEQYF.

This clonotype was observed at least ten times. The CDR3 DNA follows: TGCGCCAGCAGCTTGGGGCAGGGAAAGAACTATGGCTACACCTTC. Translating gives CASSLGQGKNYGYTF. The chain couples TRBV5-1 to TRBJ1-2; D may be TRBD1 (5 bases). Germline CDR1 and CDR2: SGHRS and YFSETQ. This CDR3 has 15 residues. V shed 0 bases and J shed 2 bases, with 11 bases lying between them.

This clonotype rates as medium-sized. The chain joins TRBV12-3 or TRBV12-4 to TRBJ2-3; D not resolved. V lost 5 bases and J 4 bases, leaving 16 bases between the germline ends. The CDR3 totals 15 residues. CDR3: CASSPSFQRPDTQYF. In nucleotides, the CDR3 is TGTGCCAGCAGTCCCAGCTTCCAACGGCCAGATACGCAGTATTTT.